This note documents a single T cell receptor (beta chain) sequence. What it binds is not known. These data originate in a study of cytomegalovirus exposure and HLA in healthy donors. The study ran its PCR with 60 Vbeta and 13 Jbeta primers. Method: immunoSEQ multiplex PCR; TCRdb's copy keeps in-frame clones and lacks some. Of approximately 70,000 clones in the sample, less than 75% were seen once. General study findings and limits: TCR beta V- and J-gene trimming, according to a later analysis, was linked to a missense DCLRE1C variant. According to a later analysis, donors in an Asian-associated ancestry cluster reportedly had fewer N-insertions than the approximately 730-donor mean. Information on immune exposure was restricted to one variable (CMV serostatus). Certain indistinguishable V segments, among them TRBV6-2 and TRBV6-3, were excluded.

This CDR3 contains 13 residues. CDR1 is ENHRY and CDR2 is SYGVKD in the germline V gene. Trimming cost V 8 bases and J 7 bases; bases outside gene matches: 11. This chain links TRBV10-3 with TRBJ2-7; 7 positions match TRBD1. The TCR comes from a man aged 35 to 55 in good health and CMV-seropositive. The specimen was PBMCs. The CDR3 nucleotides are TGTGCCATCCACCGTACAGGGGTGGGGGAGCAGTACTTC. Amino acid sequence: CAIHRTGVGEQYF.